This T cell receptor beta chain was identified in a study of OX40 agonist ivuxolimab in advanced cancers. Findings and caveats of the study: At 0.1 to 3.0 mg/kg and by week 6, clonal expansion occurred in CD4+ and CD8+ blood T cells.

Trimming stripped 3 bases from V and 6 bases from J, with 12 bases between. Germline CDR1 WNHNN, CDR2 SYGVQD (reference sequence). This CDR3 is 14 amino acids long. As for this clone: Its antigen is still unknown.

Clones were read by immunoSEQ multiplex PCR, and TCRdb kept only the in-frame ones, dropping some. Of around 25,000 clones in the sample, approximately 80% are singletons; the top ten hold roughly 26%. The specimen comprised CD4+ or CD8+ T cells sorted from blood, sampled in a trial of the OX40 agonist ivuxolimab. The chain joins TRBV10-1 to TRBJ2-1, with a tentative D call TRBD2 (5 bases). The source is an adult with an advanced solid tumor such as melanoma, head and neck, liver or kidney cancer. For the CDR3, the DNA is TGCGCCAGCAGTGACAGCCGGGATGTCAATGAGCAGTTCTTC. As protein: CASSDSRDVNEQFF.